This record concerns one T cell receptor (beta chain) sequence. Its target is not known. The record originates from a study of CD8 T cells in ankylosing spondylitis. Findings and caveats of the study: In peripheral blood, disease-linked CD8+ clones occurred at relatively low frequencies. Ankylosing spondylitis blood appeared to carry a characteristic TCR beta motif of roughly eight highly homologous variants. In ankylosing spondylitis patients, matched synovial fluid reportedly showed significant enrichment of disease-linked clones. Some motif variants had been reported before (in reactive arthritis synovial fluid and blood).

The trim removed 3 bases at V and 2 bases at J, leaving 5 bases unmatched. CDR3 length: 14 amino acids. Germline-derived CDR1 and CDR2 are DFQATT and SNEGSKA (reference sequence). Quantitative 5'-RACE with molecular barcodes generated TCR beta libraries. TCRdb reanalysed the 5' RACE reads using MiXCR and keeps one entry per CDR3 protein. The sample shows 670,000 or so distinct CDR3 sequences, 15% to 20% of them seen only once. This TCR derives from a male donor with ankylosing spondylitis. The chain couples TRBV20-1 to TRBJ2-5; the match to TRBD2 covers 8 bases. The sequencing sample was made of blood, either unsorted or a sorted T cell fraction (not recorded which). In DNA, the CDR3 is TGCAGTGCTAGCGTAGCGGGGACTCAAGAGACCCAGTACTTC. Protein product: CSASVAGTQETQYF.